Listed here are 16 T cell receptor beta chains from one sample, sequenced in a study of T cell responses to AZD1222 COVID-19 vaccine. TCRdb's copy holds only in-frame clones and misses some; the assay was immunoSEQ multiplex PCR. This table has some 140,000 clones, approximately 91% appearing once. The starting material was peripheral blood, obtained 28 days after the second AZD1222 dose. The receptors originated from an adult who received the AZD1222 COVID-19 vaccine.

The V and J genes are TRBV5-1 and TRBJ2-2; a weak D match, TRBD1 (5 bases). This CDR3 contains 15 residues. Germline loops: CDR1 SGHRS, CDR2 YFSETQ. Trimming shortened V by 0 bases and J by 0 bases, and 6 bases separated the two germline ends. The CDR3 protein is CASSLDRTNTGELFF. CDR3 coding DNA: TGCGCCAGCAGCTTGGACAGGACGAACACCGGGGAGCTGTTTTTT. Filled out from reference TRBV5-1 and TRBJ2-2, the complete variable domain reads KAGVTQTPRYLIKTRGQQVTLSCSPISGHRSVSWYQQTPGQGLQFLFEYFSETQRNKGNFPGRFSGRQFSNSRSEMNVSTLELGDSALYLCASSLDRTNTGELFFGEGSRLTVL.

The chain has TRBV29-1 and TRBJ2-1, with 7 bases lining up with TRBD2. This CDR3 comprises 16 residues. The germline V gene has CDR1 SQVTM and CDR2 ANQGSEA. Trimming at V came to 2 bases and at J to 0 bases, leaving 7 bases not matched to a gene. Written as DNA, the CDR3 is TGCAGCGTTGAACCTGGGGGGGGGAGCTCCTACAATGAGCAGTTCTTC. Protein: CSVEPGGGSSYNEQFF.

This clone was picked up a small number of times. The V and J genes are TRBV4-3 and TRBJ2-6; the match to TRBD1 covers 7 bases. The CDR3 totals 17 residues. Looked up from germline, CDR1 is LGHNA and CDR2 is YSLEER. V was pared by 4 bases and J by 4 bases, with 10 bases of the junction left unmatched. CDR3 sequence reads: CASSPTGVANGANVLTF. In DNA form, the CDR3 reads TGCGCCAGCAGCCCTACAGGGGTGGCGAACGGGGCCAACGTCCTGACTTTC.

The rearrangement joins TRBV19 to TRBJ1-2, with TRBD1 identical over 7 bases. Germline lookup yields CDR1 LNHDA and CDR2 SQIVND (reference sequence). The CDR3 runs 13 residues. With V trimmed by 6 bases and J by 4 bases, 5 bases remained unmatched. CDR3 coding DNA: TGTGCCAGTAGCCCGGGACAGTCCTATGGCTACACCTTC. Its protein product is CASSPGQSYGYTF.

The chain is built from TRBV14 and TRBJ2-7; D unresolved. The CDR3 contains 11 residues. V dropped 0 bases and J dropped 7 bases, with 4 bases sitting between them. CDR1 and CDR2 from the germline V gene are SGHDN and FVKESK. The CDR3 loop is CASSQEREQYF. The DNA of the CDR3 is TGTGCCAGCAGCCAAGAACGGGAGCAGTACTTC.

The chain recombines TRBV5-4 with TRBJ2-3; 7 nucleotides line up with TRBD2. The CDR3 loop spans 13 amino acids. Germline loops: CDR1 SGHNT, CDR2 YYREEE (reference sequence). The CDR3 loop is CATRGVSTDTQYF. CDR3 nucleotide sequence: TGTGCTACTCGGGGGGTAAGCACAGATACGCAGTATTTT.

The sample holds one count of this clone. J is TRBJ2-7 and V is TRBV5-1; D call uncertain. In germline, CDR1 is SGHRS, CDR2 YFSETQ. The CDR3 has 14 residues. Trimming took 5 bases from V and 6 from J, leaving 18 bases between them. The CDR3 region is CASRVGSGGGEQYF. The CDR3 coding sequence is TGCGCCAGCAGGGTAGGCTCAGGTGGCGGCGAGCAGTACTTC.

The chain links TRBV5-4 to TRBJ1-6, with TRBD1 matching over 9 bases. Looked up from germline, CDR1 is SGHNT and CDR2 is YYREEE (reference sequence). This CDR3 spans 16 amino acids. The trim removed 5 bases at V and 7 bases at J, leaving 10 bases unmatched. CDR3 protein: CASSSSGTGWNSPLHF. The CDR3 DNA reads TGTGCCAGCAGTTCGTCTGGGACAGGGTGGAATTCACCCCTCCACTTT.

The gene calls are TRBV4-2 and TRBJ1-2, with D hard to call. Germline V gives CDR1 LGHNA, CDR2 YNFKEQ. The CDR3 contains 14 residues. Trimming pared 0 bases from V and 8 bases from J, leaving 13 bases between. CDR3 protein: CASSQDREGVGYTF. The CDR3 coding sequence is TGTGCCAGCAGCCAAGATCGAGAGGGAGTGGGCTACACCTTC.

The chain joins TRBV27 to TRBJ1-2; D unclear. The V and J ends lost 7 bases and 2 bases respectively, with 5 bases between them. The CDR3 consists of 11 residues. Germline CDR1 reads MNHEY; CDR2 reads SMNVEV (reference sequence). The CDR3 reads CASMGNYGYTF. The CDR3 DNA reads TGTGCCAGCATGGGAAACTATGGCTACACCTTC.

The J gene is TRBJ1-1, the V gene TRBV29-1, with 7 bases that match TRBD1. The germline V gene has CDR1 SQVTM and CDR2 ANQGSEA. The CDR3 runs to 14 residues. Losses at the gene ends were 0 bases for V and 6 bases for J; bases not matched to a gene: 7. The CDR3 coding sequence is TGCAGCGTTGAAGATAGGAAGGGGGCGGCTGAAGCTTTCTTT. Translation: CSVEDRKGAAEAFF.

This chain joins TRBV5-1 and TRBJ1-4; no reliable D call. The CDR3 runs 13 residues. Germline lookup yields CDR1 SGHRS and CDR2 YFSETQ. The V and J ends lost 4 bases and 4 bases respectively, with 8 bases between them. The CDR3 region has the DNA TGCGCCAGCAGCCGGGGAGATAATGAAAAACTGTTTTTT. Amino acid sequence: CASSRGDNEKLFF. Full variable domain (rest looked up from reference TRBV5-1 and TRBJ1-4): KAGVTQTPRYLIKTRGQQVTLSCSPISGHRSVSWYQQTPGQGLQFLFEYFSETQRNKGNFPGRFSGRQFSNSRSEMNVSTLELGDSALYLCASSRGDNEKLFFGSGTQLSVL.

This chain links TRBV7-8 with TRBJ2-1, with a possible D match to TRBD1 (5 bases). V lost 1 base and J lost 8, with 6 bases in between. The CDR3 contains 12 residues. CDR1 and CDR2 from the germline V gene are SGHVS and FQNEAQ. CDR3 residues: CASSLDRHEQFF. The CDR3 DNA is TGTGCCAGCAGCTTAGACAGGCATGAGCAGTTCTTC.

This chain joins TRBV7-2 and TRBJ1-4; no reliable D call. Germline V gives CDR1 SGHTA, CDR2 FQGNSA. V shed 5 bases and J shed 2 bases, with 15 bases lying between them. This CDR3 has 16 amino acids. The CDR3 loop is CASSPNTLGTNEKLFF. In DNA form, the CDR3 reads TGTGCCAGCAGCCCAAATACGTTGGGGACTAATGAAAAACTGTTTTTT.

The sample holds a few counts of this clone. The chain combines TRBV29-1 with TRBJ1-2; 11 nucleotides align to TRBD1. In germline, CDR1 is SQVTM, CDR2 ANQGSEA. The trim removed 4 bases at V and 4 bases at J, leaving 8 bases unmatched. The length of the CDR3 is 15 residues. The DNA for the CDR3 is TGCAGCGTTGGAGGGACAGGGGGAAGGAGCTATGGCTACACCTTC. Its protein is CSVGGTGGRSYGYTF.

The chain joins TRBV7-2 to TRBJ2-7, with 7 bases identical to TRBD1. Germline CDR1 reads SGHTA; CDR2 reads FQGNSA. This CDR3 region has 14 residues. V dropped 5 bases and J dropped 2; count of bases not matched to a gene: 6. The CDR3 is CASSGQATAYEQYF. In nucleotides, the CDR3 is TGTGCCAGCAGCGGACAGGCGACAGCCTACGAGCAGTACTTC.